A single sample gave rise to the 27 T cell receptor beta chains below, sequenced in a study of T cell changes during pregnancy in multiple sclerosis (dated by TCRdb to the late 2010s). Library construction relied on the immunoSEQ multiplex PCR assay. The clones in this table, taken by TCRdb from immuneACCESS, are in-frame only. Not every clone is retained; where verified, under half of the shortfall comes from an unresolved V gene, and the cause of the rest is unknown. Recorded for this sample are about 100,000 clones; over 80% of them occurred a single time. The ten top clones hold less than 2.5% of the sample. The sequencing here drew on peripheral blood, taken after pregnancy. Receptors were obtained from a female donor with multiple sclerosis, enrolled in a pregnancy study.

V is TRBV18 and J is TRBJ1-1, with D maybe TRBD1 (6 bases). Trimming removed 1 base from V and 6 bases from J, with 12 bases in between. Germline V CDR1 and CDR2: KGHSH, LQKENI. The CDR3 contains 14 residues. This CDR3 is CASSPHQGFAEAFF. CDR3 in DNA: TGTGCCAGCTCACCACACCAGGGGTTCGCTGAAGCTTTCTTT.

This rearrangement joins TRBV10-3 to TRBJ2-4, with TRBD1 as a possible D gene (5 bases). The length of the CDR3 is 16 residues. V lost 6 bases and J 0 bases, leaving 15 bases between the germline ends. CDR1 and CDR2 from the germline V gene are ENHRY and SYGVKD. This CDR3 reads CAIRTNTGVAKNIQYF. The CDR3 DNA reads TGTGCCATCAGGACGAACACAGGTGTAGCCAAAAACATTCAGTACTTC.

The CDR3 bases are TGTGCCAGCAACGCGGGCTCCTATAATTCACCCCTCCACTTT. The encoded protein is CASNAGSYNSPLHF. This chain uses TRBV5-6 with TRBJ1-6; D remains ambiguous. This CDR3 has 14 amino acids. Trimming removed 6 bases at V and 0 bases at J, with 7 bases between. Germline values: CDR1 SGHDT, CDR2 YYEEEE. The full variable domain, completed using reference TRBV5-6 and TRBJ1-6, is DAGVTQSPTHLIKTRGQQVTLRCSPKSGHDTVSWYQQALGQGPQFIFQYYEEEERQRGNFPDRFSGHQFPNYSSELNVNALLLGDSALYLCASNAGSYNSPLHFGNGTRLTVT.

The chain combines TRBV11-3 with TRBJ1-1; D unclear. The CDR3 sequence is 13 residues long. CDR1 and CDR2 (germline): SGHNT, YENEEA. Deletions cut 2 bases from V and 1 base from J, with 5 bases between. The DNA for the CDR3 is TGTGCCAGCAGCTTACGAGGGAACACTGAAGCTTTCTTT. Its protein is CASSLRGNTEAFF.

The chain joins TRBV13 to TRBJ2-7; TRBD1 is a possible D gene (5 bases). CDR1 is PRHDT, CDR2 FYEKMQ, per germline (reference sequence). The CDR3 has 17 residues. V lost 2 bases and J 4 bases, leaving 21 bases between the germline ends. The CDR3 nucleotides read TGTGCCAGCAGCTTAAGGGTTTGGGGCAGGGAAGGGTACGAGCAGTACTTC. This codes for CASSLRVWGREGYEQYF.

The chain uses TRBV19 and TRBJ1-2; 7 bases match TRBD1. CDR1 is LNHDA, CDR2 SQIVND, per germline (reference sequence). This CDR3 is 16 amino acids long. J gave up 8 bases and V 8 bases, and 20 bases lay outside the gene matches. CDR3 protein: CASGSDRWGPSRGYTF. The CDR3 region has the DNA TGTGCCAGTGGCTCGGACAGGTGGGGGCCAAGTCGGGGCTACACCTTC.

This clone was recorded only once. The V and J genes are TRBV6-5 and TRBJ2-3; TRBD2 matches at 9 bases. V gave up 6 bases and J gave up 1 base; unmatched junction bases: 5. The germline V gene has CDR1 MNHEY and CDR2 SVGAGI. The CDR3 runs to 15 residues. CDR3 coding DNA: TGTGCCAGCAGATTTAGCGGGAGTGGCACAGATACGCAGTATTTT. As protein: CASRFSGSGTDTQYF.

This chain links TRBV9 with TRBJ1-1; D not certain. The germline V gene has CDR1 SGDLS and CDR2 YYNGEE. The CDR3 loop spans 12 amino acids. V shed 5 bases and J shed 6 bases, with 11 bases lying between them. The CDR3 region has the DNA TGTGCCAGCAGTAGTGGGCTCGCTGAAGCTTTCTTT. Translated, it gives CASSSGLAEAFF.

The gene calls are TRBV14 and TRBJ1-1; 8 bases fit TRBD1. Trimming took 2 bases from V and 4 from J; bases not matched to a gene: 6. CDR3 size: 15 residues. Looked up from germline, CDR1 is SGHDN and CDR2 is FVKESK. CDR3 DNA: TGTGCCAGCAGCCAAAACAGGGGGGTGGTCACTGAAGCTTTCTTT. This gives the protein CASSQNRGVVTEAFF.

The chain joins TRBV2 to TRBJ2-5, with 7 bases identical to TRBD1. The CDR3 runs to 13 residues. Germline V gene data show CDR1 as SNHLY and CDR2 as FYNNEI. J was trimmed by 2 bases and V by 5 bases; bases with no gene match: 2. The CDR3 is CASSSGQQETQYF. In nucleotides, the CDR3 is TGTGCCAGCAGTTCGGGACAGCAAGAGACCCAGTACTTC.

The rearrangement links TRBV6-5 to TRBJ2-7, with a possible D match to TRBD1 (6 bases). V lost 5 bases and J lost 3, with 17 bases in between. The CDR3 contains 15 residues. Germline V gene lookup returns CDR1 MNHEY and CDR2 SVGAGI. CDR3 loop: CASSRSRGMFYEQYF. The CDR3 DNA sequence: TGTGCCAGCAGTCGAAGTAGGGGGATGTTCTACGAGCAGTACTTC.

For the CDR3, the DNA is TGTGCCTGGAATAGCGGAAGACACACAGATACGCAGTATTTT. This gives the protein CAWNSGRHTDTQYF. The chain is built from TRBV30 and TRBJ2-3; possibly TRBD2 for D (6 bases). Per the germline V gene, CDR1 is GTSNPN and CDR2 is SVGIG (reference sequence). V was cut by 4 bases and J by 2 bases, with 13 bases left in between. The CDR3 totals 14 residues.

J is TRBJ2-3 and V is TRBV29-1; TRBD2 matches 15 bases. The CDR3 contains 15 residues. CDR1 and CDR2 (germline): SQVTM, ANQGSEA. The V and J ends lost 7 bases and 4 bases, in that order; junction bases with no gene match: 6. The CDR3 loop is CSARGLAGGPDTQYF. Written as DNA, the CDR3 is TGCAGCGCCCGGGGACTAGCGGGAGGCCCAGATACGCAGTATTTT.

V gene TRBV7-8 combines with J gene TRBJ1-2, with 8 positions matching TRBD1. The CDR3 extends over 16 amino acids. Germline V gives CDR1 SGHVS, CDR2 FQNEAQ. V was clipped by 5 bases and J by 4 bases; unmatched bases: 12. CDR3: CASSPYRDRLSYGYTF. The CDR3 DNA is TGTGCCAGCAGCCCCTACCGGGACAGGCTTTCCTATGGCTACACCTTC.

This rearrangement joins TRBV5-1 to TRBJ2-7; possible D gene TRBD2, 6 bases. The CDR3 loop spans 14 amino acids. Germline V gene sequence: CDR1 SGHRS, CDR2 YFSETQ. V was clipped by 1 base and J by 0 bases, with 8 bases between them. The CDR3: CASSLLGGSYEQYF. Written as DNA, the CDR3 is TGCGCCAGCAGCTTGCTGGGGGGCTCCTACGAGCAGTACTTC.

This sequence joins TRBV7-2 and TRBJ2-7, with 10 bases aligning to TRBD1. CDR3 length: 15 amino acids. The V gene's germline CDR1 is SGHTA and CDR2 FQGNSA. Trimming removed 1 base from V and 6 bases from J; junction bases left unmatched: 6. CDR3 residues: CASSLVGTGAREQYF. DNA of the CDR3: TGTGCCAGCAGCTTAGTAGGGACAGGGGCGCGCGAGCAGTACTTC.

The chain couples TRBV11-2 to TRBJ1-1; D possibly corresponds to TRBD1 (5 bases). Germline V lookup: CDR1 SGHAT, CDR2 FQNNGV. Between the trimmed V and J ends, which lost 1 base and 4 bases, there was a span of 10 bases. The CDR3 runs 14 residues. The CDR3 nucleotides are TGTGCCAGCAGCTTAGTCACCCAGGGCACTGAAGCTTTCTTT. Amino acid sequence: CASSLVTQGTEAFF.

V gene TRBV5-1 combines with J gene TRBJ1-1; weak D call: TRBD1 (6 bases). The CDR3 sequence is 15 residues long. Germline V gene data show CDR1 as SGHRS and CDR2 as YFSETQ. V lost 1 base, J lost 3 bases, and 13 bases lay in between. CDR3 in DNA: TGCGCCAGCAGCTTGCGTACAGGGCGAGACACTGAAGCTTTCTTT. It is translated as CASSLRTGRDTEAFF. The whole variable domain, filled in from reference TRBV5-1 and TRBJ1-1, reads KAGVTQTPRYLIKTRGQQVTLSCSPISGHRSVSWYQQTPGQGLQFLFEYFSETQRNKGNFPGRFSGRQFSNSRSEMNVSTLELGDSALYLCASSLRTGRDTEAFFGQGTRLTVV.

The chain links TRBV29-1 to TRBJ1-4, with 8 bases that match TRBD1. The CDR3 totals 12 residues. With 6 bases clipped from V and 5 bases from J, the junction kept 2 bases outside the gene matches. Germline V gene lookup returns CDR1 SQVTM and CDR2 ANQGSEA. The DNA of the CDR3 is TGCAGCGTACGGACAGGGAATGAAAAACTGTTTTTT. Translating gives CSVRTGNEKLFF.

This clone was observed once. The V and J genes are TRBV29-1 and TRBJ2-3; D gene unclear. Germline CDR1 is SQVTM and CDR2 is ANQGSEA. The CDR3 has 13 amino acids. The germline V and J ends were trimmed by 4 bases and 2 bases, with 10 bases remaining between them. CDR3 loop: CSVVPQITDTQYF. The CDR3 coding sequence is TGCAGCGTTGTGCCACAGATCACAGATACGCAGTATTTT.

This chain joins TRBV19 and TRBJ2-1; the D gene is possibly TRBD2 (5 bases). The CDR3 spans 13 residues. The germline V and J ends were trimmed by 5 bases and 9 bases, with 14 bases remaining between them. Germline CDR1 reads LNHDA; CDR2 reads SQIVND (reference sequence). The CDR3 protein is CASSLRSGSEQFF. As DNA, the CDR3 is TGTGCCAGTAGTCTACGCAGTGGGAGTGAGCAGTTCTTC.

V usage is TRBV2 and J usage is TRBJ2-4; D unclear. Deletions cut 2 bases from V and 4 bases from J, with 9 bases between. CDR3 length equals 14 residues. Germline V gene data show CDR1 as SNHLY and CDR2 as FYNNEI. The CDR3 DNA is TGTGCCAGCAGTGAATCTGCCCTAAAAAACATTCAGTACTTC. Protein sequence: CASSESALKNIQYF.

This clone was observed a single time. The chain couples TRBV9 to TRBJ2-7, with a tentative D call TRBD2 (5 bases). CDR3 length: 15 amino acids. Trimming took 0 bases from V and 0 from J, leaving 10 bases between them. Per germline, CDR1 SGDLS and CDR2 YYNGEE. The CDR3 DNA reads as TGTGCCAGCAGCGTAGGGTCGGGGATCTCCTACGAGCAGTACTTC. Its protein is CASSVGSGISYEQYF.

The chain has TRBV7-2 and TRBJ2-7; 10 bases map to TRBD2. Trimming cost V 2 bases and J 7 bases; bases outside gene matches: 8. CDR1 is SGHTA, CDR2 FQGNSA, per germline. This CDR3 is 15 amino acids long. CDR3 DNA: TGTGCCAGCAGCTTAAGACAAAGCGGGAGGGAAGAGCAGTACTTC. Translated, it gives CASSLRQSGREEQYF.

The chain uses TRBV5-6 and TRBJ2-1; 12 bases match TRBD1. Germline V gene lookup returns CDR1 SGHDT and CDR2 YYEEEE. The CDR3 sequence is 14 residues long. V shed 3 bases, J shed 10 bases, and the junction held 5 bases outside the gene matches. CDR3 region: CASSWGQGAKEQFF. Here the CDR3 DNA reads TGTGCCAGCAGCTGGGGACAGGGGGCAAAAGAGCAGTTCTTC.

The V and J genes are TRBV7-2 and TRBJ2-7, with D uncertain. The germline CDR1 and CDR2 sequences are SGHTA and FQGNSA. The CDR3 extends over 12 amino acids. V lost 5 bases, J lost 4 bases, and 9 bases lay in between. This CDR3 reads CASSRRLYEQYF. For the CDR3, the DNA is TGTGCCAGCAGCCGCCGGTTGTACGAGCAGTACTTC.

The genes are TRBV15 and TRBJ1-4; a weak D match, TRBD1 (5 bases). Per the germline V gene, CDR1 is LNHNV and CDR2 is YYDKDF (reference sequence). This CDR3 has 14 residues. Trimming pared 6 bases from V and 5 bases from J, leaving 13 bases between. CDR3 in DNA: TGTGCCACCAGTCAGGGAAGGGAAAATGAAAAACTGTTTTTT. Amino acid sequence: CATSQGRENEKLFF.